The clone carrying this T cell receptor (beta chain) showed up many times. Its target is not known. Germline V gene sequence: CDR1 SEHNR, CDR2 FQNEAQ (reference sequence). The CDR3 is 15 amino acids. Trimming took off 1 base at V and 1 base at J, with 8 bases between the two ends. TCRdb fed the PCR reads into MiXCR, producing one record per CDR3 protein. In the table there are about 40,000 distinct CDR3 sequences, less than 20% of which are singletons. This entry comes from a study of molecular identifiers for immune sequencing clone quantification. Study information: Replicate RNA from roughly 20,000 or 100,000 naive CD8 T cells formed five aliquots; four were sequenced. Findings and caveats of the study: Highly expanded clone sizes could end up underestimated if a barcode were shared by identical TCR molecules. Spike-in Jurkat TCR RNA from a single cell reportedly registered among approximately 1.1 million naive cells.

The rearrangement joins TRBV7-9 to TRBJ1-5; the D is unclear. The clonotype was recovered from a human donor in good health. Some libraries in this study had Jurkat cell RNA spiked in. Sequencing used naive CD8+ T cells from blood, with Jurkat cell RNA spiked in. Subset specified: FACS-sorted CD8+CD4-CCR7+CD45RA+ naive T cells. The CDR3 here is CASSLGFGSNQPQHF. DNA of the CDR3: TGTGCCAGCAGCTTAGGGTTCGGAAGCAATCAGCCCCAGCATTTT.